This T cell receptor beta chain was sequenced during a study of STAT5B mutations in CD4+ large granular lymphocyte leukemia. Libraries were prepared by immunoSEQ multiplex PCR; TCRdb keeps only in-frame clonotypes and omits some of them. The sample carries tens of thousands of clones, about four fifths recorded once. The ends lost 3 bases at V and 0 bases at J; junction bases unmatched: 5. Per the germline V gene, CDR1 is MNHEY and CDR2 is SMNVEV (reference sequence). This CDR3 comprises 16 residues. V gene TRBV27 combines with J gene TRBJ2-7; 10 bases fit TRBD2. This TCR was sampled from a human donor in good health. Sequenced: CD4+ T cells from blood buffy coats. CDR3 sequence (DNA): TGTGCCAGCAGTTTCTGGACTAGCGGAAGCTCCTACGAGCAGTACTTC. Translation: CASSFWTSGSSYEQYF.